This T cell receptor (beta chain) is from a study of molecular identifiers for immune sequencing clone quantification. This clonotype was observed a handful of times. Antigen unknown. Whole-study results and caveats: It was shown that clones above 20 RNA copies held over 98% of effector molecules, but under 1% in naive cells.

Sorting captured naive CD8 T cells as CD8+CD4-CCR7+CD45RA+. Preparation methods for the bulk TCR libraries were those previously described, with listed TCR primers. A single record per CDR3 protein comes from TCRdb applying MiXCR to the PCR reads. Seen here are 85,000 to 100,000 distinct CDR3 sequences, 24% observed once, and the top ten hold 0.85% to 0.95%. The CDR3 runs 15 residues. The V gene lost 5 bases and the J gene lost 2 bases, with 16 bases spanning the gap. The germline V gene encodes CDR1 SGHVS and CDR2 FQNEAQ. The V and J genes are TRBV7-8 and TRBJ2-7; D is ambiguous. Sequences were obtained from naive CD8+ T cells from blood, with Jurkat cell RNA spiked in. Specified subset: FACS-sorted CD8+CD4-CCR7+CD45RA+ naive T cells. This clonotype originated in a human donor in good health. Some libraries in this study had Jurkat cell RNA spiked in. The DNA of the CDR3 is TGTGCCAGCAGCACCGCGGCCCTCCAGGCCTACGAGCAGTACTTC. This gives the protein CASSTAALQAYEQYF. The variable domain in full, completed from reference TRBV7-8 and TRBJ2-7, reads GAGVSQSPRYKVAKRGQDVALRCDPISGHVSLFWYQQALGQGPEFLTYFQNEAQLDKSGLPSDRFFAERPEGSVSTLKIQRTQQEDSAVYLCASSTAALQAYEQYFGPGTRLTVT.